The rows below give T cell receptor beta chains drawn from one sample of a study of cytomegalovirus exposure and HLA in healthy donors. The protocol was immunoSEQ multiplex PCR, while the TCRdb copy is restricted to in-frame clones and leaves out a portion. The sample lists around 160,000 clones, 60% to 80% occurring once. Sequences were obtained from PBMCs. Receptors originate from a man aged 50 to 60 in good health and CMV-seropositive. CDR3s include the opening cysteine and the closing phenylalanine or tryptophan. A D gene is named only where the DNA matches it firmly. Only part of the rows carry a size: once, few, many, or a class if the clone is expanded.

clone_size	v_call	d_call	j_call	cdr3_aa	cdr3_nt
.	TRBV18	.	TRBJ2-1	CASSPTGTRGLRQFF	TGTGCCAGCTCACCGACCGGGACTAGGGGGCTGCGGCAGTTCTTC
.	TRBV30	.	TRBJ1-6	CAWSTKRGSNSPLHF	TGTGCCTGGAGTACCAAGAGGGGGTCGAATTCACCCCTCCACTTT
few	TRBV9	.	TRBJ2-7	CASSPGGQSYEQYF	TGTGCCAGCAGCCCAGGAGGGCAGTCCTACGAGCAGTACTTC
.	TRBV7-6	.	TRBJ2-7	CASSFGSTKYEQYF	TGTGCCAGCAGCTTTGGCAGTACTAAATACGAGCAGTACTTC
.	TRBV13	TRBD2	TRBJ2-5	CASSSGTSGGFRETQYF	TGTGCCAGCAGCTCCGGGACTAGCGGGGGCTTTCGAGAGACCCAGTACTTC
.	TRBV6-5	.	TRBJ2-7	CASSYSPGDPYEQYF	TGTGCCAGCAGTTACAGTCCGGGGGACCCCTACGAGCAGTACTTC
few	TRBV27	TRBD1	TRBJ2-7	CASSPPRRTGGREQYF	TGTGCCAGCAGTCCCCCTCGCCGGACAGGGGGCCGCGAGCAGTACTTC
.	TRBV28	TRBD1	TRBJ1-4	CAIAQGEEKLFF	TGTGCCATAGCTCAGGGGGAGGAAAAACTGTTTTTT
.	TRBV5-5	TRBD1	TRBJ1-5	CASSLGTGDNQPQHF	TGTGCCAGCAGCTTAGGGACAGGGGACAATCAGCCCCAGCATTTT
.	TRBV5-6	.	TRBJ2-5	CASSLSVRGTQYF	TGTGCCAGCAGCTTATCGGTCCGGGGGACCCAGTACTTC
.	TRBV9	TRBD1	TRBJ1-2	CASSASAGTGDGYTF	TGTGCCAGCAGCGCATCGGCCGGGACAGGGGACGGCTACACCTTC
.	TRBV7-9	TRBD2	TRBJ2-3	CSSSERDSRTDTQYF	TGTTCCAGCAGCGAGCGGGACTCCAGGACAGATACGCAGTATTTT
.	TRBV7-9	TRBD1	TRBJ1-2	CASSASGGQTNYGYTF	TGTGCCAGCAGCGCATCAGGGGGACAGACTAACTATGGCTACACCTTC
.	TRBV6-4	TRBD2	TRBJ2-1	CASSPPGGPEQFF	TGTGCCAGCAGCCCCCCGGGAGGACCAGAGCAGTTCTTC
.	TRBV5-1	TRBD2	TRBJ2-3	CASSSSGGATDTQYF	TGCGCCAGCAGCTCGAGCGGGGGGGCCACAGATACGCAGTATTTT
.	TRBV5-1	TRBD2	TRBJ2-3	CASSFELAGAGDTQYF	TGCGCCAGCAGCTTCGAACTAGCGGGGGCCGGGGATACGCAGTATTTT
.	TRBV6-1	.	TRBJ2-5	CASKMWQQETQYF	TGTGCCAGCAAAATGTGGCAGCAAGAGACCCAGTACTTC
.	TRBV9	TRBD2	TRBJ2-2	CASSVGGANTGELFF	TGTGCCAGCAGCGTGGGGGGGGCGAACACCGGGGAGCTGTTTTTT
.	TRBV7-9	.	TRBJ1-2	CASSLDRGYTF	TGTGCCAGCAGCTTAGACAGGGGCTACACCTTC
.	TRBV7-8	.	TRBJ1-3	CASSPTRTAGNTIYF	TGTGCCAGCAGCCCAACACGGACAGCTGGAAACACCATATATTTT
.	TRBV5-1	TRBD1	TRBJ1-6	CASSLTLGTGKNSPLHF	TGCGCCAGCAGCTTGACCCTCGGGACAGGGAAAAATTCACCCCTCCACTTT
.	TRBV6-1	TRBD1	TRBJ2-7	CASRGDRGFSYEQYF	TGTGCCAGCAGAGGGGACAGGGGGTTTTCCTACGAGCAGTACTTC
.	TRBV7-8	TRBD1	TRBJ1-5	CASSLGQGAGQPQHF	TGTGCCAGCAGCTTAGGACAGGGGGCAGGTCAGCCCCAGCATTTT
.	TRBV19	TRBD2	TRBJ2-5	CASSITSGPTGETQYF	TGTGCCAGTAGTATAACTAGCGGGCCGACAGGAGAGACCCAGTACTTC
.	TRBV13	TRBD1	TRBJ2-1	CASSTAGTGDNEQFF	TGTGCCAGCAGCACCGCCGGGACAGGGGACAATGAGCAGTTCTTC
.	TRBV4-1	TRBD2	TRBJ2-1	CASRLGGDNEQFF	TGCGCCAGCAGGCTTGGGGGGGACAATGAGCAGTTCTTC
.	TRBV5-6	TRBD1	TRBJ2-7	CASSRTGFYEQYF	TGTGCCAGCAGCAGGACAGGGTTCTACGAGCAGTACTTC
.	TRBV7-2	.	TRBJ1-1	CASSWQGYTEAFF	TGTGCCAGCAGCTGGCAGGGGTACACTGAAGCTTTCTTT
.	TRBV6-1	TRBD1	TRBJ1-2	CASSETTGIDPNGYTF	TGTGCCAGCAGTGAAACGACAGGGATTGATCCCAATGGCTACACCTTC
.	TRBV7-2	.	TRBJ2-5	CASSLAGPQETQYF	TGTGCCAGCAGCTTAGCGGGGCCCCAAGAGACCCAGTACTTC
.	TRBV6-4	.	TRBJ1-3	CASSDSERSSGNTIYF	TGTGCCAGCAGTGACTCCGAACGCAGCTCTGGAAACACCATATATTTT
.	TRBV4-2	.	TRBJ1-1	CASSQDRRSTEAFF	TGTGCCAGCAGCCAGGACAGAAGGAGCACTGAAGCTTTCTTT
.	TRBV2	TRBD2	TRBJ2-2	CASSMPGLGNTGELFF	TGTGCCAGCAGTATGCCGGGACTAGGGAACACCGGGGAGCTGTTTTTT
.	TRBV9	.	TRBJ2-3	CASSVIPDGTGTQYF	TGTGCCAGCAGCGTAATCCCAGATGGCACAGGTACGCAGTATTTT
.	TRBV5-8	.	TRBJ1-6	CASSFDWNSPLHF	TGTGCCAGCAGCTTTGACTGGAATTCACCCCTCCACTTT
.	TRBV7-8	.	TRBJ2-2	CASSLSQFNTGELFF	TGTGCCAGCAGCTTATCACAGTTTAACACCGGGGAGCTGTTTTTT
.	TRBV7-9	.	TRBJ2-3	CSSSPPLASEADTQYF	TGTTCCAGCAGCCCCCCCCTAGCTAGCGAGGCGGATACGCAGTATTTT
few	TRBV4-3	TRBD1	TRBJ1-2	CASSRQGGHYGYTF	TGCGCCAGCAGTCGACAGGGGGGACACTATGGCTACACCTTC
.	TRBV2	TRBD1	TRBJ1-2	CASSPGQGLDYGYTF	TGTGCCAGCAGTCCGGGACAGGGGTTAGACTATGGCTACACCTTC
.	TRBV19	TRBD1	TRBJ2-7	CASSKGTGDPTYEQYF	TGTGCCAGTAGTAAAGGGACAGGGGACCCAACCTACGAGCAGTACTTC
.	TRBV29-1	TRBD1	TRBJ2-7	CSVHHGQGASGEQYF	TGCAGCGTTCATCACGGACAGGGGGCTTCGGGCGAGCAGTACTTC
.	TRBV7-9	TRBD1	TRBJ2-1	CASSSTPGTGLFF	TGTGCCAGCAGCTCGACTCCCGGGACAGGGTTGTTCTTC
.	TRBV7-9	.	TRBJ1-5	CASSLGQYNQPQHF	TGTGCCAGCAGCTTAGGGCAGTACAATCAGCCCCAGCATTTT
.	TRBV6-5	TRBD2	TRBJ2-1	CATRTSGGHEQFF	TGTGCCACCCGGACTAGCGGGGGCCATGAGCAGTTCTTC
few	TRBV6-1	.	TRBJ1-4	CALEGAANEKLFF	TGTGCCCTCGAAGGGGCTGCTAATGAAAAACTGTTTTTT